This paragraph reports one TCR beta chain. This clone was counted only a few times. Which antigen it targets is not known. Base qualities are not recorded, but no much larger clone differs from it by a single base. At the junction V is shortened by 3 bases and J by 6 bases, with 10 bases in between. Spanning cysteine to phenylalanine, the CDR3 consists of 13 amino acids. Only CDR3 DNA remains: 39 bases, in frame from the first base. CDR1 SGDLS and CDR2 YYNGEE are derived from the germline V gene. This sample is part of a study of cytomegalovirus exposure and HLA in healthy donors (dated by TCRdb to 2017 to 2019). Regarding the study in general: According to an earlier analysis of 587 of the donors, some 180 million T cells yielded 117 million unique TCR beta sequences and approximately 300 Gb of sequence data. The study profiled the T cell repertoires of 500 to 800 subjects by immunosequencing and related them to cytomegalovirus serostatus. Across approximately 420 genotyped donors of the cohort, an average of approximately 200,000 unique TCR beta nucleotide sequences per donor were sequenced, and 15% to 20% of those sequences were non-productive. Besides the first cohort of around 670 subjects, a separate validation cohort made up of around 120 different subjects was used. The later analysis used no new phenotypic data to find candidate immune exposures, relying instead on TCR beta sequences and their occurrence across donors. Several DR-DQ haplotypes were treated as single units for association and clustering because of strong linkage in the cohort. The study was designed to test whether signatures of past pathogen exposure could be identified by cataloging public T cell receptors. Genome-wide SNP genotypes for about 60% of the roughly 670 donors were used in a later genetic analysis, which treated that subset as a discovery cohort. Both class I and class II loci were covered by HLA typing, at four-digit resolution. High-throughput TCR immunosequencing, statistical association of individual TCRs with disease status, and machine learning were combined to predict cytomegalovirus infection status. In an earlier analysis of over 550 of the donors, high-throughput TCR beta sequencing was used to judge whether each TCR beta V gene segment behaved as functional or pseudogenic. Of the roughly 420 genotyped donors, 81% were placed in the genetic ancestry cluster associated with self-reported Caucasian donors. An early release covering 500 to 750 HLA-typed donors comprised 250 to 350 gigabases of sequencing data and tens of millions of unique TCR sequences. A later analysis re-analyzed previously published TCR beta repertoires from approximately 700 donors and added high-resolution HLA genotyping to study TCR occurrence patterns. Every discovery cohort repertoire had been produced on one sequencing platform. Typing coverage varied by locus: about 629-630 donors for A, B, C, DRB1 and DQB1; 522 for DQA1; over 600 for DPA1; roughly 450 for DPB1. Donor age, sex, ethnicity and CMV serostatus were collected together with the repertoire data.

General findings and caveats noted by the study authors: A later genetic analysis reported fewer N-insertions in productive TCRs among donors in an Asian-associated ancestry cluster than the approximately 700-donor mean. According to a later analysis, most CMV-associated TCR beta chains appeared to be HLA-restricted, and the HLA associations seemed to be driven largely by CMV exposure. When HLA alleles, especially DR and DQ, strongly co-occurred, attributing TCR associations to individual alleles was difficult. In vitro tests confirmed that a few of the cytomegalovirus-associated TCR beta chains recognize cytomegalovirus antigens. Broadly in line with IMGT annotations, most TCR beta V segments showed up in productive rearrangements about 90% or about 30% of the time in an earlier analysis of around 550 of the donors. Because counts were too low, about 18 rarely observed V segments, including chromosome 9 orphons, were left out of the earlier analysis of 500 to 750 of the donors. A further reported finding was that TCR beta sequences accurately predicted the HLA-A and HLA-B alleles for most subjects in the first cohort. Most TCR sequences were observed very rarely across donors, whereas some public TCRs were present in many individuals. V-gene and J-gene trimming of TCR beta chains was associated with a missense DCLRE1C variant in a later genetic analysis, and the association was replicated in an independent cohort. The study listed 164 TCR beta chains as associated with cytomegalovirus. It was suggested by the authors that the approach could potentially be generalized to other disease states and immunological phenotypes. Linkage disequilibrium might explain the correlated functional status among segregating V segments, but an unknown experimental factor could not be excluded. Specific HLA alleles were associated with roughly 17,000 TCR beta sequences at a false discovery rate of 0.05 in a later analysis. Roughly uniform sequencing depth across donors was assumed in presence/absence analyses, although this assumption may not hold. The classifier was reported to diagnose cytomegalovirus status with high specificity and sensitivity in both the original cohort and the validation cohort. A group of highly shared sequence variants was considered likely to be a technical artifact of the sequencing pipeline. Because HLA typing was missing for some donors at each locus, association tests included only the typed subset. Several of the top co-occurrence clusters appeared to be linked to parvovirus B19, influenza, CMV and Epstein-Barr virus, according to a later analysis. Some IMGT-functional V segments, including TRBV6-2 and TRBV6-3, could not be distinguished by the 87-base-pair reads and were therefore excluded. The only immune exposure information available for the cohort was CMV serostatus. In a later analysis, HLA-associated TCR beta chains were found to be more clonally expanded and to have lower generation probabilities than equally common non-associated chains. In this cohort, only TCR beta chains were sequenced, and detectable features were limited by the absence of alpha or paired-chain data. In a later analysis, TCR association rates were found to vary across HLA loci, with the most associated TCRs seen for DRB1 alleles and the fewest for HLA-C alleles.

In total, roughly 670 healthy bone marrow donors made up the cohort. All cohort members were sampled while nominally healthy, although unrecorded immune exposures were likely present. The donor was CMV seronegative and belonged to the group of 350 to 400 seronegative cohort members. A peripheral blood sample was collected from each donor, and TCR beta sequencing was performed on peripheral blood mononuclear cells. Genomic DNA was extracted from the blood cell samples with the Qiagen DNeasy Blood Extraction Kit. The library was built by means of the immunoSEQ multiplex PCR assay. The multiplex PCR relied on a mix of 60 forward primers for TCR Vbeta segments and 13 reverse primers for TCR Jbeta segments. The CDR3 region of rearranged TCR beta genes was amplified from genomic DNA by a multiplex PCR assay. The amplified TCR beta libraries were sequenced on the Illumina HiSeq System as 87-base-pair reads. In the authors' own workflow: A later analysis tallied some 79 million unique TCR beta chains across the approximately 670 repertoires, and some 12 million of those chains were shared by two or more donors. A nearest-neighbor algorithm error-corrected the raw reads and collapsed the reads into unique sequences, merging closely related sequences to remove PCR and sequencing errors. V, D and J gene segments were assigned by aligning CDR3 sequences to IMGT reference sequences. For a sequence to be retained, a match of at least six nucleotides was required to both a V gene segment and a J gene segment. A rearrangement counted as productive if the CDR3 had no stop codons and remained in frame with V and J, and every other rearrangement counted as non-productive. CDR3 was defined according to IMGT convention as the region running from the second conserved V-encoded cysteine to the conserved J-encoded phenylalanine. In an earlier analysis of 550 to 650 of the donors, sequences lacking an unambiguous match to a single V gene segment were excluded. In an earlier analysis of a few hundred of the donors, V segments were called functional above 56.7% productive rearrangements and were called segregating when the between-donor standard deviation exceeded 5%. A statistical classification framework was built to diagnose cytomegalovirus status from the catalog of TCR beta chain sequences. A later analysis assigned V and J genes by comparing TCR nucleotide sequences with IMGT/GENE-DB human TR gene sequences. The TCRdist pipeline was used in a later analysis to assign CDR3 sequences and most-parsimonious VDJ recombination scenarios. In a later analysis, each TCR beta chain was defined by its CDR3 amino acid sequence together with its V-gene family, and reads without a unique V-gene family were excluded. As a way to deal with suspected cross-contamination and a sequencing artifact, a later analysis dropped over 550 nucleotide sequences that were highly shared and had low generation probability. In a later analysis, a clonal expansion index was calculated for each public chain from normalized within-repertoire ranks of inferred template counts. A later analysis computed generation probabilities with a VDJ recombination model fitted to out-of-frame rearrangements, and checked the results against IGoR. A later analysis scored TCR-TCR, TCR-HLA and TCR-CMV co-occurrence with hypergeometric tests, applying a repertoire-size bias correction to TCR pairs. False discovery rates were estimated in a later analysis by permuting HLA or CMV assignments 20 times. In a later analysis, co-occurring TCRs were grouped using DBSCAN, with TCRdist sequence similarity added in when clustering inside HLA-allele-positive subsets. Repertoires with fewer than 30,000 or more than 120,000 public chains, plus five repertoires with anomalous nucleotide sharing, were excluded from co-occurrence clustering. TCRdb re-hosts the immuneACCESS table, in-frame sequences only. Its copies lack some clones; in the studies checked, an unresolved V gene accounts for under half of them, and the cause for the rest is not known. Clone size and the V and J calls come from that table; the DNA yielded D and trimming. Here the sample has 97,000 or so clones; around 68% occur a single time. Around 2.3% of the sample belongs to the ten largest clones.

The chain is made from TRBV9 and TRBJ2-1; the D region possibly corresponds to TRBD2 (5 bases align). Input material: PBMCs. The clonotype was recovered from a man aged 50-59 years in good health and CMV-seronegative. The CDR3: CASSATISNEQFF. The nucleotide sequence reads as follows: TGTGCCAGCAGCGCGACTATTTCCAATGAGCAGTTCTTC.